The present TCR beta chain was sequenced within a study of blood T cell repertoires in COVID-19. At the level of the study: Sources were T cells, B-cell-depleted T cells, or PBMCs; the material itself was cDNA or gDNA.

As handled by the study authors: Reference gene primer amplification yielded estimated nucleated cell counts. Sequencing was performed with immunoSEQ multiplex PCR; in TCRdb, only in-frame clones are kept and a portion is missing. D and trimming were read from the DNA, whereas the V and J calls and clone size are those reported in that table. The table lists roughly 220,000 clones, roughly four fifths of them singletons, with about 15% in the top ten. V was shortened by 2 bases and J by 6 bases, with 8 bases between the two germline ends. Germline CDR1 and CDR2: SGHRS and YFSETQ. This CDR3 contains 12 residues. Participants reported their clinical history, and cohort assignment relied on those reports.

Sequencing input: PBMCs or T cells enriched from blood (not recorded which). This TCR derives from a man between 35 and 55 years old who had recovered from COVID-19. The rearrangement uses TRBV5-1 and TRBJ1-2; D gene ambiguous. For the CDR3, the DNA is TGCGCCAGCAGCTTTTCCGGGGATGGCTACACCTTC. Its protein is CASSFSGDGYTF.